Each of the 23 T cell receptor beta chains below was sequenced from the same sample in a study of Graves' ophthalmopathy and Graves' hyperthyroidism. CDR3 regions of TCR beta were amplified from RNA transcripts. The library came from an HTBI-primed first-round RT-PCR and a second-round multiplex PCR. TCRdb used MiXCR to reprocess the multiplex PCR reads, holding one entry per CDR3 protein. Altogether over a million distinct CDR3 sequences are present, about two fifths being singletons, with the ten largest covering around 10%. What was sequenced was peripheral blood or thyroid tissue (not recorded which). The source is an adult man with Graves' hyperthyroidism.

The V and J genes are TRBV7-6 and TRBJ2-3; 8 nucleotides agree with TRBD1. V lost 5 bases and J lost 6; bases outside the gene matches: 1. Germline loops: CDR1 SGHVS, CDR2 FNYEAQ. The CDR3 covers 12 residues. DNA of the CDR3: TGTGCCAGCAGCCGACAGGGGGATACGCAGTATTTT. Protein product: CASSRQGDTQYF.

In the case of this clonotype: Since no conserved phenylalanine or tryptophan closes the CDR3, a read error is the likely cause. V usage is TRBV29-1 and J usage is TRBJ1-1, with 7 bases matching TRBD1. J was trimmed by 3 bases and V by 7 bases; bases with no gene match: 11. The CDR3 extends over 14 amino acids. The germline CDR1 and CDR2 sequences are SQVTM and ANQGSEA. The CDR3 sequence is CSGLYRGKHTEAFL. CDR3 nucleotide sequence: TGCAGCGGGTTATACAGGGGAAAGCACACTGAAGCTTTCCTT.

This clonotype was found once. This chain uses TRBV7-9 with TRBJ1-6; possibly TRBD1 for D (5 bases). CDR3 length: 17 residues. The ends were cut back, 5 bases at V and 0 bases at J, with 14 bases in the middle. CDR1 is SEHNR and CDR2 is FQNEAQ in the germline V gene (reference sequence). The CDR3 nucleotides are TGTGCCAGCAGCAGGGGACCTCCAAGCTCCTATAATTCACCCCTCCACTTT. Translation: CASSRGPPSSYNSPLHF.

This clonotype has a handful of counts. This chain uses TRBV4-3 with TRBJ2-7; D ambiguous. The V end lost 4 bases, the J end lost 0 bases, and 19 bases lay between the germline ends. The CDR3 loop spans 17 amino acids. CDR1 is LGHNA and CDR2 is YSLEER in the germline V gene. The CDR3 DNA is TGCGCCAGCAGCCCCGATGCGGTAGTGGGAAGCTCCTACGAGCAGTACTTC. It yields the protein CASSPDAVVGSSYEQYF.

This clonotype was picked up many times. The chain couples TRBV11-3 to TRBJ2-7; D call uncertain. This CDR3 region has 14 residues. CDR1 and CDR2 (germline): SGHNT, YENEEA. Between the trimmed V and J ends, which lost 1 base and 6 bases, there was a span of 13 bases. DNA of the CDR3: TGTGCCAGCAGCTTAGCCGTTGCATCGGGCGAGCAGTACTTC. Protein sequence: CASSLAVASGEQYF.

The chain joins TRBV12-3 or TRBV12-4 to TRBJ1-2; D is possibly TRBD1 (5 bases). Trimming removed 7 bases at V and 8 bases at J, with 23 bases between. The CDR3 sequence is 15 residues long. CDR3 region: CASTHRSSGVGGYTF. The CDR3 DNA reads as TGTGCCAGCACCCACCGAAGTTCGGGGGTCGGCGGCTACACCTTC.

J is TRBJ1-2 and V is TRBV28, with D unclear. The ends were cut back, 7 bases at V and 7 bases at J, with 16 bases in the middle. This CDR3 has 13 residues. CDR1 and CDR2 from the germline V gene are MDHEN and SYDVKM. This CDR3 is CASTNGGLGGYTF. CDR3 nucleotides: TGTGCCAGCACCAACGGAGGGCTGGGTGGCTACACCTTC.

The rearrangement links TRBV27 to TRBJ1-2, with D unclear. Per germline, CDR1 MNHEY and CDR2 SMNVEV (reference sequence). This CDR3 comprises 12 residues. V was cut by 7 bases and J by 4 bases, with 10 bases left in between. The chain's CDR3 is CASTTFGYGYTF. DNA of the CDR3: TGTGCCAGCACGACCTTCGGCTATGGCTACACCTTC.

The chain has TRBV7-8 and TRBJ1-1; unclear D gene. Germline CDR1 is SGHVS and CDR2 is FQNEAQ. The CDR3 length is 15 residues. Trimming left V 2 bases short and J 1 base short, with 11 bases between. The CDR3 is CASSLSARGNTEAFF. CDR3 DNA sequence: TGTGCCAGCAGCTTATCGGCCCGGGGGAACACTGAAGCTTTCTTT.

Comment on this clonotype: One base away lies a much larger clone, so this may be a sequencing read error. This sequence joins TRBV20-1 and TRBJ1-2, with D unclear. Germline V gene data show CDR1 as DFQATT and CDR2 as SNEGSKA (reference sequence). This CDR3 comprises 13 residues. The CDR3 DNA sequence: TGCAGTGCTAGGAGGTCGGGGAACTATGGCCACACCTTC. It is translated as CSARRSGNYGHTF.

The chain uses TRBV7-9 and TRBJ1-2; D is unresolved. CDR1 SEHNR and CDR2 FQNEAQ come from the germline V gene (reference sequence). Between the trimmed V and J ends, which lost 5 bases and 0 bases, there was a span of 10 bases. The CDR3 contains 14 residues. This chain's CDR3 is CASSELGTNYGYTF. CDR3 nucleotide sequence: TGTGCCAGCAGCGAGCTGGGAACTAACTATGGCTACACCTTC.

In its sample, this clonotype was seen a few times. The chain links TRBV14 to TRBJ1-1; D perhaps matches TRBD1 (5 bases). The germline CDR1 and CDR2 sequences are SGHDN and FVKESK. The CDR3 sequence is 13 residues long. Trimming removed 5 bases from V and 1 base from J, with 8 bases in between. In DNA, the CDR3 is TGTGCCAGCAGCGAACAGGCGAACACTGAAGCTTTCTTT. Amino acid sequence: CASSEQANTEAFF.

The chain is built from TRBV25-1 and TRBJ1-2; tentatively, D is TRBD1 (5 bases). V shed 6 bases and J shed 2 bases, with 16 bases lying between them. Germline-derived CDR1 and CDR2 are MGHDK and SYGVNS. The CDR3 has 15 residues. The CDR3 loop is CASSVVGATNYGYTF. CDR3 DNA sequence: TGTGCCAGCAGCGTTGTTGGGGCGACGAACTATGGCTACACCTTC.

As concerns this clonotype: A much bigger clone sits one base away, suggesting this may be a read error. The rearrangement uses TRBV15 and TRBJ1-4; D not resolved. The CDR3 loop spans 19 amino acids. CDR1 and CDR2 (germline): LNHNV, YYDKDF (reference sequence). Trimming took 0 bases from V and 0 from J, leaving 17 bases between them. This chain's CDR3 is CATSRDVGWTLATNEKLFF. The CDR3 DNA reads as TGTGCCACCAGCAGAGATGTAGGGTGGACTCTTGCAACTAATGAAAAACTGTTTTTT. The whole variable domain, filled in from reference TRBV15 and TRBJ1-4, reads DAMVIQNPRYQVTQFGKPVTLSCSQTLNHNVMYWYQQKSSQAPKLLFHYYDKDFNNEADTPDNFQSRRPNTSFCFLDIRSPGLGDTAMYLCATSRDVGWTLATNEKLFFGSGTQLSVL.

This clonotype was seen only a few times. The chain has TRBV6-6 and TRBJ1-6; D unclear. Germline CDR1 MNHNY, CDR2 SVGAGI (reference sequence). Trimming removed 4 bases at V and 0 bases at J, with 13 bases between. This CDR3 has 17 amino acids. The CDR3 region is CASSLPALTSYNSPLHF. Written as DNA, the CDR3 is TGTGCCAGCAGTTTACCGGCCCTGACCTCCTATAATTCACCCCTCCACTTT.

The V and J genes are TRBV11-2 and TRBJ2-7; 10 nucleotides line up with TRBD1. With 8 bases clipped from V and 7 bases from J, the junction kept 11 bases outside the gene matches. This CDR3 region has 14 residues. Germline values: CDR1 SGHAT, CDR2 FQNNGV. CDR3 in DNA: TGTGCCAGCGGCGTCCGGGACAGGGGTCGGGAGCAGTACTTC. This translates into CASGVRDRGREQYF.

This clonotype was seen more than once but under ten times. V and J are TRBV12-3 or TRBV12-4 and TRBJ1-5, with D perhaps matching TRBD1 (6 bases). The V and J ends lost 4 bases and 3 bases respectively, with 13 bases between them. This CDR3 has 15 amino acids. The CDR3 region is CASSSQGGPNQPQHF. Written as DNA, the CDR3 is TGTGCCAGCAGTTCCCAAGGGGGGCCCAATCAGCCCCAGCATTTT.

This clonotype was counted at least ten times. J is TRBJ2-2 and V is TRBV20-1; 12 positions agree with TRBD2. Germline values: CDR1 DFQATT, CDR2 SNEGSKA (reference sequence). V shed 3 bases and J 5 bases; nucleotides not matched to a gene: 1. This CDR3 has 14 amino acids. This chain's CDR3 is CSASGLAGTGELFF. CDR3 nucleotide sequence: TGCAGTGCTAGCGGACTAGCGGGGACCGGGGAGCTGTTTTTT.

CDR3 in amino acids: CASSLDRTGVRATYEQYF. CDR3 coding DNA: TGTGCCAGCAGCTTAGATCGAACAGGGGTAAGGGCCACCTACGAGCAGTACTTC. The V and J genes are TRBV11-2 and TRBJ2-7; 7 bases line up with TRBD1. Unmatched junction bases numbered 13, after V lost 0 bases and J lost 2 bases. The germline CDR1 and CDR2 sequences are SGHAT and FQNNGV. The CDR3 has 18 amino acids.

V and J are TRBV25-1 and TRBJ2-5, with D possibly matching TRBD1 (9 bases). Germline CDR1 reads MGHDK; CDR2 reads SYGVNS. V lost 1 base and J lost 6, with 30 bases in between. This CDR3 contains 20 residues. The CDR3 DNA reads TGTGCCAGCAGTGAATTTGGACAGGGGTTTAGCGGGGCCGCGGGAAAGACCCAGTACTTC. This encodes CASSEFGQGFSGAAGKTQYF.

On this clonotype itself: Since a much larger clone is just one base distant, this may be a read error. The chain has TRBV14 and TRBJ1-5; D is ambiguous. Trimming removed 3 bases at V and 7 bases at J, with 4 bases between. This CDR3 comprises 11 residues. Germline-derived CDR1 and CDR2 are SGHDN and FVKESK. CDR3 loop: CASSQKQPQHF. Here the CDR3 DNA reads TGTGCCAGCAGCCAGAAGCAGCCCCAGCATTTT.

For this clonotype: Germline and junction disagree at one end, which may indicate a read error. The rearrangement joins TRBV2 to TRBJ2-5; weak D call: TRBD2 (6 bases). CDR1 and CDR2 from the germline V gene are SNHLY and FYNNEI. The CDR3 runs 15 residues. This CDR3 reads CACSAGGTGQETQHF. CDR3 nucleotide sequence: TGTGCCTGCAGCGCAGGCGGGACGGGGCAAGAGACCCAGCACTTC.

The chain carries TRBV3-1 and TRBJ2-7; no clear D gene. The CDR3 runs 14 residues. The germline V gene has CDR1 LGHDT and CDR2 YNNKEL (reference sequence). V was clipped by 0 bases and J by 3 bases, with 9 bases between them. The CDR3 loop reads CASSQEGRFYEQYF. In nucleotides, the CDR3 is TGTGCCAGCAGCCAAGAGGGCAGATTCTACGAGCAGTACTTC.